The text below deals with one T cell receptor beta chain. This sample is drawn from a study of Graves' ophthalmopathy and Graves' hyperthyroidism. Researchers took RNA transcripts and amplified TCR beta CDR3 regions from them. An opening RT-PCR round employed HTBI primers and preceded a second-round multiplex PCR. TCRdb passed the multiplex PCR reads through MiXCR, listing each CDR3 protein once. Among over a million distinct CDR3 sequences listed, roughly two fifths were seen once. CDR1 is MNHEY, CDR2 SMNVEV, per germline (reference sequence). The V and J ends lost 3 bases and 7 bases respectively, with 15 bases between them. The CDR3 consists of 14 residues.

The sequence was obtained from an adult man with Graves' hyperthyroidism. The chain is built from TRBV27 and TRBJ1-2; D remains ambiguous. Material for sequencing was peripheral blood or thyroid tissue (not recorded which). The CDR3 protein is CASSFTSGPGGYTF. DNA of the CDR3: TGTGCCAGCAGTTTTACATCAGGACCGGGTGGCTACACCTTC.